These 25 T cell receptor beta chains came from one sample sequenced in a study of blood T cell repertoires in COVID-19. Only in-frame clones appear in the TCRdb table, and some are missing; sequencing was by immunoSEQ multiplex PCR. The repertoire includes 300,000 or so clones, under 90% of them detected once, and 2.5% to 3.5% sits in the top ten. The sample was PBMCs or T cells enriched from blood (not recorded which). The source is a woman in her 50s who had been exposed to COVID-19.

For this clone: Other DNA sequences from this sample encode an identical CDR3 as well. This chain uses TRBV5-1 with TRBJ1-1; TRBD1 matches at 9 bases. CDR3 size: 13 residues. Trimming at V came to 7 bases and at J to 3 bases, leaving 4 bases not matched to a gene. Germline CDR1 is SGHRS and CDR2 is YFSETQ. CDR3 nucleotides: TGCGCCAGCGGACAGGGGTTGGACACTGAAGCTTTCTTT. Translation: CASGQGLDTEAFF.

This clone appeared once. The V gene is TRBV28, the J gene TRBJ1-3; 8 bases line up with TRBD1. V shed 6 bases and J 8 bases; nucleotides not matched to a gene: 3. From germline, CDR1 is MDHEN and CDR2 SYDVKM. CDR3 length: 12 residues. Here the CDR3 reads CASRTGADTIYF. The CDR3 DNA reads TGTGCCAGCAGGACAGGGGCGGACACCATATATTTT.

This chain connects TRBV5-4 to TRBJ2-1; 11 bases map to TRBD2. V was clipped by 4 bases and J by 3 bases; unmatched bases: 9. CDR1 and CDR2 from the germline V gene are SGHNT and YYREEE (reference sequence). The CDR3 has 17 residues. This CDR3 reads CASSLNSGGASYNEQFF. The CDR3 nucleotides read TGTGCCAGCAGCCTTAATAGCGGGGGGGCCAGCTACAATGAGCAGTTCTTC.

The chain joins TRBV4-2 to TRBJ1-2; D uncertain. The CDR3 sequence is 15 residues long. The V gene lost 0 bases and the J gene lost 1 base, with 9 bases spanning the gap. Germline lookup yields CDR1 LGHNA and CDR2 YNFKEQ. The chain's CDR3 is CASSQDGQDNYGYTF. The DNA of the CDR3 is TGTGCCAGCAGCCAAGATGGTCAGGATAACTATGGCTACACCTTC.

The chain joins TRBV9 to TRBJ2-5; tentative D call: TRBD1 (7 bases). V gave up 2 bases and J gave up 0 bases, with 11 bases separating them. CDR3 length equals 15 residues. Germline assignment: CDR1 SGDLS and CDR2 YYNGEE. The CDR3 nucleotides read TGTGCCAGCAGCGTGGAGGGGGCGTACCAAGAGACCCAGTACTTC. Residues: CASSVEGAYQETQYF.

This chain uses TRBV5-4 with TRBJ2-7, with 10 nucleotides matching TRBD1. Germline trimming cut 4 bases from V and 6 bases from J; bases unmatched to any gene: 10. CDR1 SGHNT and CDR2 YYREEE come from the germline V gene (reference sequence). The CDR3 loop spans 15 amino acids. The CDR3 DNA is TGTGCCAGCAGCCAACGACAGGGGGCCGATCGCGAGCAGTACTTC. It is translated as CASSQRQGADREQYF.

The V gene is TRBV7-8, the J gene TRBJ1-4; no firm D call. The CDR3 sequence is 12 residues long. Germline V gives CDR1 SGHVS, CDR2 FQNEAQ. The V and J ends lost 6 bases and 5 bases respectively, with 7 bases between them. In DNA form, the CDR3 reads TGTGCCAGCAGGTACAGAAATGAAAAACTGTTTTTT. This gives the protein CASRYRNEKLFF.

V is TRBV29-1 and J is TRBJ2-7; 9 nucleotides align to TRBD1. The junction had 7 bases not matched to a gene; V was cut back by 4 bases and J by 6 bases. The CDR3 loop spans 13 amino acids. Per the germline V gene, CDR1 is SQVTM and CDR2 is ANQGSEA. The CDR3 sequence: CSVAPGQGPEQYF. The CDR3 nucleotides are TGCAGCGTTGCGCCGGGACAGGGACCCGAGCAGTACTTC.

This chain links TRBV12-3 or TRBV12-4 with TRBJ2-2; D is ambiguous. This CDR3 spans 13 amino acids. Trimming shortened V by 3 bases and J by 2 bases, and 4 bases separated the two germline ends. The CDR3 spells CASSFRNTGELFF. In DNA form, the CDR3 reads TGTGCCAGCAGTTTTAGAAACACCGGGGAGCTGTTTTTT.

The chain recombines TRBV5-4 with TRBJ1-4; TRBD1 is a possible D gene (6 bases). The CDR3 is 15 amino acids. Trimming took 4 bases from V and 8 from J, leaving 18 bases between them. CDR1 is SGHNT, CDR2 YYREEE, per germline (reference sequence). The CDR3 DNA follows: TGTGCCAGCAGCCAGGGGACCCTCCCCGGGGAAAAACTGTTTTTT. This gives the protein CASSQGTLPGEKLFF.

This clone was recorded a few times. The rearrangement joins TRBV30 to TRBJ1-6, with TRBD1 matching over 9 bases. Germline CDR1 reads GTSNPN; CDR2 reads SVGIG (reference sequence). The CDR3 has 13 amino acids. V dropped 3 bases and J dropped 9; count of bases not matched to a gene: 3. CDR3 coding DNA: TGTGCCTGGAGGGGGGACAGGGCTTCACCCCTCCACTTT. Translating it yields CAWRGDRASPLHF.

The V and J genes are TRBV7-2 and TRBJ1-5; 7 bases fit TRBD1. Trimming cost V 5 bases and J 5 bases; bases outside gene matches: 3. The V gene's germline CDR1 is SGHTA and CDR2 FQGNSA. The CDR3 contains 13 residues. This CDR3 is CASSKDRDQPQHF. In nucleotides, the CDR3 is TGTGCCAGCAGCAAAGACAGGGATCAGCCCCAGCATTTT.

The V call is TRBV2, the J call TRBJ2-3; possible D gene TRBD1, 8 bases. Germline CDR1 is SNHLY and CDR2 is FYNNEI. Trimming removed 7 bases at V and 2 bases at J, with 13 bases between. The CDR3 is 14 residues long. The DNA of the CDR3 is TGTGCCAGCAAAACAGGGGGGGCCACAGATACGCAGTATTTT. This sequence encodes CASKTGGATDTQYF.

The chain couples TRBV18 to TRBJ2-2, with 7 positions matching TRBD1. Germline-derived CDR1 and CDR2 are KGHSH and LQKENI. The CDR3 contains 16 residues. Trimming at V came to 0 bases and at J to 1 base, leaving 2 bases not matched to a gene. The CDR3 DNA is TGTGCCAGCTCACCACCGACAGGGTGGAACACCGGGGAGCTGTTTTTT. It is translated as CASSPPTGWNTGELFF.

This chain joins TRBV4-1 and TRBJ2-2; TRBD1 matches 7 bases. Germline CDR1 MGHRA, CDR2 YSYEKL. This CDR3 has 15 amino acids. V gave up 3 bases and J gave up 7 bases; unmatched junction bases: 8. Here the CDR3 reads CASSQLTGDSGELFF. CDR3 nucleotides: TGCGCCAGCAGCCAGCTTACAGGGGATAGCGGGGAGCTGTTTTTT.

The V gene is TRBV6-5, the J gene TRBJ1-6; TRBD1 aligns across 9 bases. This CDR3 spans 14 amino acids. V lost 6 bases, J lost 8 bases, and 5 bases stayed unmatched. Germline CDR1 MNHEY, CDR2 SVGAGI. Here the CDR3 DNA reads TGTGCCAGCAGCACGGGACAGGGTTATTCACCCCTCCACTTT. It is translated as CASSTGQGYSPLHF.

V and J are TRBV5-1 and TRBJ2-2; D might be TRBD1 (5 bases). This CDR3 region has 14 residues. Looked up from germline, CDR1 is SGHRS and CDR2 is YFSETQ. The germline V and J ends were trimmed by 0 bases and 5 bases, with 8 bases remaining between them. CDR3 loop: CASSLGQQTGELFF. The CDR3 DNA reads TGCGCCAGCAGCTTGGGACAGCAAACCGGGGAGCTGTTTTTT.

V gene TRBV19 combines with J gene TRBJ1-5, with 12 bases identical to TRBD1. The CDR3 contains 15 residues. Per the germline V gene, CDR1 is LNHDA and CDR2 is SQIVND (reference sequence). V lost 8 bases and J lost 4; bases outside the gene matches: 6. CDR3: CASLKGQGANQPQHF. The CDR3 DNA follows: TGTGCCAGTTTGAAGGGACAGGGGGCGAATCAGCCCCAGCATTTT.

With regard to this clone: The junction departs from the called germline gene at one end, perhaps through a read error. The chain uses TRBV3-1 (or the pseudogene TRBV3-2) and TRBJ1-3, with no clear D. Per germline, CDR1 LGHDT and CDR2 YNNKEL (reference sequence). The CDR3 contains 12 residues. Here the CDR3 reads CASSQDPQASVF. The CDR3, as DNA: TGTGCCAGCAGCCAAGACCCCCAAGCTTCTGTTTTT.

The V and J genes are TRBV28 and TRBJ1-5, with 7 bases identical to TRBD1. V was pared by 6 bases and J by 6 bases, with 14 bases of the junction left unmatched. Germline CDR1 is MDHEN and CDR2 is SYDVKM. This CDR3 is built from 16 residues. CDR3 sequence: CASRIATGAGSQPQHF. In DNA, the CDR3 is TGTGCCAGCAGAATTGCCACAGGGGCTGGAAGTCAGCCCCAGCATTTT.

This clone has just a few counts. This rearrangement joins TRBV4-1 to TRBJ1-1; D remains unclear. V gave up 1 base and J gave up 3 bases, with 12 bases separating them. CDR3 size: 15 residues. Germline lookup yields CDR1 MGHRA and CDR2 YSYEKL. The CDR3 reads CASSQGPLRDTEAFF. The CDR3 DNA reads as TGCGCCAGCAGCCAAGGGCCCTTGAGGGACACTGAAGCTTTCTTT.

The V call is TRBV30, the J call TRBJ1-6; tentative D call: TRBD1 (5 bases). Trimming shortened V by 4 bases and J by 9 bases, and 13 bases separated the two germline ends. The V gene's germline CDR1 is GTSNPN and CDR2 SVGIG (reference sequence). The CDR3 runs 13 residues. DNA for the CDR3: TGTGCCTGGAATCGGCAGGGTGCTTCACCCCTCCACTTT. Translated: CAWNRQGASPLHF.

The chain recombines TRBV25-1 with TRBJ1-4, with 7 positions matching TRBD1. The CDR3 runs 15 residues. V shed 2 bases, J shed 4 bases, and the junction held 4 bases outside the gene matches. Germline-derived CDR1 and CDR2 are MGHDK and SYGVNS. This chain's CDR3 is CASSEGDSLNEKLFF. The CDR3, as DNA: TGTGCCAGCAGTGAAGGGGACAGCCTTAATGAAAAACTGTTTTTT.

This clone was found once. This rearrangement joins TRBV2 to TRBJ2-7; D may be TRBD2 (6 bases). The CDR3 is made up of 14 amino acids. The V gene's germline CDR1 is SNHLY and CDR2 FYNNEI. Trimming took off 4 bases at V and 2 bases at J, with 12 bases between the two ends. The CDR3 bases are TGTGCCAGCAGTGCCTGGGAGGCCCCCTACGAGCAGTACTTC. Translated: CASSAWEAPYEQYF.

V gene TRBV28 combines with J gene TRBJ1-1; D remains ambiguous. Per the germline V gene, CDR1 is MDHEN and CDR2 is SYDVKM. The CDR3 contains 11 residues. Trimming removed 7 bases at V and 4 bases at J, with 7 bases between. CDR3 sequence (DNA): TGTGCCAGCATGGTGAGCACTGAAGCTTTCTTT. As protein: CASMVSTEAFF.